These 25 T cell receptor beta chains share one sample of origin, sequenced in a study of blood T cell repertoires in COVID-19 (dated by TCRdb to 2019 to 2021). The protocol used for the library was the immunoSEQ multiplex PCR assay. TCRdb retrieved this table from immuneACCESS and kept in-frame rearrangements only. Not all clones are present; in checked studies, unresolved V genes account for under half, and no reason is known for the remainder. The sample includes about 29,000 clones, with roughly nine tenths observed a single time. 24% of the sample goes to the ten largest clones. The sequencing input was peripheral blood. These receptors were obtained from a human donor with active COVID-19. The donor label of this sample is uncertain.

CDR3 sequence reads: CASSLGQGNYNEQFF. The DNA for the CDR3 is TGTGCCAGCAGCTTAGGGCAGGGTAACTACAATGAGCAGTTCTTC. The rearrangement uses TRBV7-3 and TRBJ2-1; weak D call: TRBD1 (5 bases). CDR3 size: 15 residues. Germline V gives CDR1 SGHTA, CDR2 FQGTGA. V was pared by 2 bases and J by 3 bases, with 11 bases between.

V is TRBV19 and J is TRBJ2-1, with D possibly being TRBD2 (7 bases). Germline CDR1 reads LNHDA; CDR2 reads SQIVND (reference sequence). The V and J ends lost 5 bases and 7 bases respectively, with 21 bases between them. CDR3 length equals 16 residues. This CDR3 is CASSLTGGRLYNEQFF. The CDR3 DNA follows: TGTGCCAGTAGTCTTACCGGGGGGCGACTCTATAATGAGCAGTTCTTC.

The count of this clone is one. The rearrangement joins TRBV6-5 to TRBJ2-7; D not resolved. Germline assignment: CDR1 MNHEY and CDR2 SVGAGI. V was cut by 6 bases and J by 2 bases, with 11 bases left in between. This CDR3 is built from 13 residues. The CDR3 loop reads CASSGLGPYEQYF. CDR3 in DNA: TGTGCCAGCAGCGGGTTGGGTCCCTACGAGCAGTACTTC.

This chain uses TRBV6-6 with TRBJ1-5, with D possibly matching TRBD1 (6 bases). The CDR3 extends over 11 amino acids. Per the germline V gene, CDR1 is MNHNY and CDR2 is SVGAGI (reference sequence). The V gene lost 10 bases and the J gene lost 7 bases, with 11 bases spanning the gap. The DNA for the CDR3 is TGTGCCACCGGACAGTTGCAGCCCCAGCATTTT. Protein sequence: CATGQLQPQHF.

The rearrangement joins TRBV5-7 to TRBJ2-7, with 10 positions matching TRBD1. TRBV5-7 falls under the ORF class, with uncertain function. The CDR3 sequence is 17 residues long. V lost 4 bases to trimming and J lost 5 bases; unmatched junction nucleotides: 15. CDR3 sequence reads: CASSQRPGTGDSHEQYF. The CDR3 nucleotides read TGTGCCAGCAGCCAACGACCCGGGACAGGGGATTCCCACGAGCAGTACTTC.

The rearrangement joins TRBV27 to TRBJ1-1; D may be TRBD1 (5 bases). The ends were cut back, 4 bases at V and 8 bases at J, with 26 bases in the middle. Per the germline V gene, CDR1 is MNHEY and CDR2 is SMNVEV (reference sequence). The CDR3 runs 17 residues. As DNA, the CDR3 is TGTGCCAGCAGTTCCTTAGGGTCCAATCGGGGGTATAAAGAAGCTTTCTTT. It codes for CASSSLGSNRGYKEAFF.

This clone was seen a handful of times. CDR3 DNA: TGTGCCAGCAGCCCCGGGGGTTGGTGGGAAGGCTACAATGAGCAGTTCTTC. The encoded protein is CASSPGGWWEGYNEQFF. V usage is TRBV7-9 and J usage is TRBJ2-1; tentatively, D is TRBD2 (6 bases). V was cut by 5 bases and J by 3 bases, with 20 bases left in between. The length of the CDR3 is 17 residues. Germline V gene lookup returns CDR1 SEHNR and CDR2 FQNEAQ (reference sequence).

The chain joins TRBV23-1 to TRBJ1-5; D call uncertain. TRBV23-1 is labeled an ORF, and its function is uncertain. The CDR3 sequence is 14 residues long. V shed 3 bases and J shed 5 bases, with 11 bases lying between them. The CDR3 sequence: CASSQPGKDQPQHF. The CDR3 coding sequence is TGCGCCAGCAGTCAGCCGGGTAAGGATCAGCCCCAGCATTTT.

This chain links TRBV30 with TRBJ1-2; D is possibly TRBD1 (6 bases). Trimming took off 0 bases at V and 8 bases at J, with 13 bases between the two ends. This CDR3 region has 13 residues. Per germline, CDR1 GTSNPN and CDR2 SVGIG (reference sequence). CDR3 sequence: CAWSVLTGGGYTF. CDR3 bases: TGTGCCTGGAGTGTTTTGACAGGAGGAGGCTACACCTTC.

The chain is built from TRBV15 and TRBJ1-6; D is ambiguous. The CDR3 has 13 residues. V was clipped by 4 bases and J by 11 bases, with 12 bases between them. Germline V gene data show CDR1 as LNHNV and CDR2 as YYDKDF (reference sequence). DNA for the CDR3: TGTGCCACCAGCAAAGAAGTGGCGGCACCCCTCCACTTT. The encoded protein is CATSKEVAAPLHF. The whole variable domain, remainder taken from reference TRBV15 and TRBJ1-6, is DAMVIQNPRYQVTQFGKPVTLSCSQTLNHNVMYWYQQKSSQAPKLLFHYYDKDFNNEADTPDNFQSRRPNTSFCFLDIRSPGLGDTAMYLCATSKEVAAPLHFGNGTRLTVT.

In nucleotides, the CDR3 is TGTGCCAGCAGCCAAGGCGGGCCATCGGGTAATGAGCAGTTCTTC. Amino acids: CASSQGGPSGNEQFF. The rearrangement links TRBV3-1 (or the pseudogene TRBV3-2) to TRBJ2-1, with TRBD2 as a possible D gene (5 bases). V was pared by 1 base and J by 7 bases, with 14 bases between. CDR1 and CDR2 (germline): LGHDT, YNNKEL (reference sequence). The CDR3 spans 15 residues.

The V call is TRBV3-1 (or the pseudogene TRBV3-2), the J call TRBJ2-5; the D gene is possibly TRBD2 (7 bases). Trimming stripped 1 base from V and 2 bases from J, with 14 bases between. The CDR3 runs 16 residues. Germline V lookup: CDR1 LGHDT, CDR2 YNNKEL (reference sequence). This chain's CDR3 is CASSQALGGGQETQYF. CDR3 DNA sequence: TGTGCCAGCAGCCAAGCTCTGGGAGGGGGACAAGAGACCCAGTACTTC.

This clone is termed large. The chain couples TRBV6-4 to TRBJ2-2; D is ambiguous. With 2 bases removed from V and 3 bases from J, the gap between germline ends came to 4 bases. The CDR3 has 13 residues. Germline-derived CDR1 and CDR2 are MRHNA and SNTAGT. CDR3 nucleotides: TGTGCCAGCAGTGACAGAGACACCGGGGAGCTGTTTTTT. This encodes CASSDRDTGELFF.

This clone is categorized as medium-sized. The same CDR3 can be traced to other DNA sequences in this sample. J is TRBJ2-1 and V is TRBV7-9; possibly TRBD1 for D (6 bases). Germline V gene lookup returns CDR1 SEHNR and CDR2 FQNEAQ (reference sequence). The CDR3 is 14 amino acids. The V and J ends lost 2 bases and 5 bases respectively, with 10 bases between them. DNA of the CDR3: TGTGCCAGCAGCTTAACACAGGGAGACAATGAGCAGTTCTTC. Amino acid sequence: CASSLTQGDNEQFF.

The V gene is TRBV20-1, the J gene TRBJ1-2; no firm D call. V was shortened by 3 bases and J by 6 bases, with 11 bases between the two germline ends. Germline values: CDR1 DFQATT, CDR2 SNEGSKA (reference sequence). The CDR3 extends over 12 amino acids. The CDR3 nucleotides are TGCAGTGCTAGTGCGGGTATCGATGGCTACACCTTC. It specifies CSASAGIDGYTF.

The chain uses TRBV18 and TRBJ2-7; weak D call: TRBD1 (6 bases). Per the germline V gene, CDR1 is KGHSH and CDR2 is LQKENI. The CDR3 is made up of 15 amino acids. V shed 6 bases and J shed 0 bases, with 15 bases lying between them. This CDR3 reads CASSPRQVASYEQYF. In DNA form, the CDR3 reads TGTGCCAGCTCCCCAAGACAGGTGGCCTCCTACGAGCAGTACTTC.

This sequence joins TRBV6-4 and TRBJ2-3; 9 bases map to TRBD2. This CDR3 has 14 amino acids. J was trimmed by 5 bases and V by 7 bases; bases with no gene match: 7. CDR1 and CDR2 (germline): MRHNA, SNTAGT. The CDR3 sequence: CASTAGGPQDTQYF. CDR3 in DNA: TGTGCCAGCACCGCGGGAGGGCCGCAAGATACGCAGTATTTT.

The chain combines TRBV15 with TRBJ2-3; 8 nucleotides line up with TRBD2. Germline CDR1 LNHNV, CDR2 YYDKDF (reference sequence). Trimming took 1 base from V and 4 from J; bases not matched to a gene: 10. The CDR3 covers 17 residues. CDR3 residues: CATSRAPWSGSADTQYF. In DNA form, the CDR3 reads TGTGCCACCAGCAGAGCTCCTTGGAGCGGGAGTGCAGATACGCAGTATTTT. Using reference TRBV15 and TRBJ2-3 for the parts outside the CDR3, the full variable domain is DAMVIQNPRYQVTQFGKPVTLSCSQTLNHNVMYWYQQKSSQAPKLLFHYYDKDFNNEADTPDNFQSRRPNTSFCFLDIRSPGLGDTAMYLCATSRAPWSGSADTQYFGPGTRLTVL.

In DNA, the CDR3 is TGTGCCAGCAGCCAAGGGCCCGGACAGTCGAACACTGAAGCTTTCTTT. Its protein product is CASSQGPGQSNTEAFF. V gene TRBV4-2 combines with J gene TRBJ1-1, with D maybe TRBD1 (6 bases). This CDR3 is 16 amino acids long. The germline V and J ends were trimmed by 1 base and 1 base, with 13 bases remaining between them. The germline CDR1 and CDR2 sequences are LGHNA and YNFKEQ.

In this sample, this clone turned up a few times. V usage is TRBV18 and J usage is TRBJ1-6; 7 bases are a match to TRBD1. V was clipped by 3 bases and J by 5 bases; unmatched bases: 1. Germline V gene data show CDR1 as KGHSH and CDR2 as LQKENI. There are 14 residues in the CDR3. This chain's CDR3 is CASSPDRDNSPLHF. CDR3 nucleotides: TGTGCCAGCTCACCCGACAGGGATAATTCACCCCTCCACTTT.

The rearrangement uses TRBV29-1 and TRBJ2-2; 11 positions agree with TRBD2. CDR1 and CDR2 (germline): SQVTM, ANQGSEA. V trimming: 7 bases; J trimming: 3 bases; junction bases outside the gene matches: 13. The CDR3 contains 17 residues. The CDR3 spells CSATGSGRARYTGELFF. The CDR3 coding sequence is TGCAGCGCGACGGGTAGCGGGAGGGCCCGGTACACCGGGGAGCTGTTTTTT.

The genes are TRBV6-6 and TRBJ1-4; D is unclear. Germline loops: CDR1 MNHNY, CDR2 SVGAGI (reference sequence). CDR3 length: 13 amino acids. The V end lost 0 bases, the J end lost 14 bases, and 13 bases lay between the germline ends. CDR3 nucleotides: TGTGCCAGCAGTTACTCCCCCCCAGCGGGTCTGTTTTTT. This translates into CASSYSPPAGLFF.

The chain carries TRBV19 and TRBJ1-1, with a tentative D call TRBD1 (5 bases). This CDR3 has 13 amino acids. Germline V lookup: CDR1 LNHDA, CDR2 SQIVND (reference sequence). Trimming left V 4 bases short and J 1 base short, with 7 bases between. CDR3 coding DNA: TGTGCCAGTAGTACCACAGGGAACACTGAAGCTTTCTTT. This codes for CASSTTGNTEAFF.

By proportion, this clone is medium-sized (0.01 to 0.1%). The chain recombines TRBV11-2 with TRBJ2-2; D remains ambiguous. V was pared by 4 bases and J by 9 bases, with 12 bases between. This CDR3 has 13 residues. Looked up from germline, CDR1 is SGHAT and CDR2 is FQNNGV. The DNA of the CDR3 is TGTGCCAGCAGCTCCCTGCGTCTCTGGGAGCTGTTTTTT. Translated, it gives CASSSLRLWELFF.

This sequence joins TRBV30 and TRBJ2-3; 10 bases map to TRBD1. The germline CDR1 and CDR2 sequences are GTSNPN and SVGIG (reference sequence). The V segment lost 5 bases and the J segment 5 bases; nucleotides outside the gene matches: 13. The CDR3 covers 16 residues. In DNA form, the CDR3 reads TGTGCCTGGTCAGGACAGGGGGAATTTGGGATAGATACGCAGTATTTT. Translation gives CAWSGQGEFGIDTQYF. The full variable domain, completed using reference TRBV30 and TRBJ2-3, is SQTIHQWPATLVQPVGSPLSLECTVEGTSNPNLYWYRQAAGRGLQLLFYSVGIGQISSEVPQNLSASRPQDRQFILSSKKLLLSDSGFYLCAWSGQGEFGIDTQYFGPGTRLTVL.